These T cell receptor beta chains were read from a single sample in a study of blood T cell repertoires in COVID-19. This table comes from immunoSEQ multiplex PCR, and its TCRdb copy is limited to in-frame clones, with some not included. The table records more than 30,000 clones, around 91% of them present only once. Sample: peripheral blood. These receptors came from a man in his sixties with active COVID-19. Each CDR3 is given with its conserved first and last residue. Each record gives: V gene, clone size, D gene, J gene, CDR3 DNA, CDR3 protein. D genes are given only for firm matches. A row's size may be missing; if present it is once, few, many or a size class.

V: TRBV4-3
size: .
D: .
J: TRBJ2-7
DNA: TGCGCCAGCAGCCAAGAGGCGGGGGCGGGGGAGCAGTACTTC
CDR3: CASSQEAGAGEQYF

V: TRBV5-6
size: .
D: .
J: TRBJ1-1
DNA: TGTGCCAGCAGCTACGACAGAGACACTGAAGCTTTCTTT
CDR3: CASSYDRDTEAFF

V: TRBV6-2/TRBV6-3
size: .
D: TRBD1
J: TRBJ1-1
DNA: TGTGCCAGCAGCCCCCGGGACAGGGAAAAAGCTTTCTTT
CDR3: CASSPRDREKAFF

V: TRBV7-9
size: .
D: .
J: TRBJ1-2
DNA: TGTGCCAGCAGCCCAAACGACAGGAACTATGGCTACACCTTC
CDR3: CASSPNDRNYGYTF

V: TRBV19
size: .
D: TRBD1
J: TRBJ1-5
DNA: TGTGCCAGTAGAAGAACCCGGGACAGGGTGGACCAGCCCCAGCATTTT
CDR3: CASRRTRDRVDQPQHF

V: TRBV5-1
size: .
D: TRBD1
J: TRBJ1-6
DNA: TGCGCCAGCAGGGTCGACAGGGGGGGATCACCCCTCCACTTT
CDR3: CASRVDRGGSPLHF

V: TRBV23-1
size: .
D: .
J: TRBJ2-5
DNA: TGCGCCAGCAGTCCCCTATGGCTGGCAGCGCAAGAGACCCAGTACTTC
CDR3: CASSPLWLAAQETQYF

V: TRBV11-3
size: .
D: TRBD2
J: TRBJ2-1
DNA: TGTGCCAGCAGCCAACTAGCGGGGGCTCAAAATGAGCAGTTCTTC
CDR3: CASSQLAGAQNEQFF

V: TRBV6-2/TRBV6-3
size: .
D: .
J: TRBJ1-5
DNA: TGTGCCAGCAGTTACCGGTTGAGCAATCAGCCCCAGCATTTT
CDR3: CASSYRLSNQPQHF

V: TRBV9
size: once
D: .
J: TRBJ2-3
DNA: TGTGCCAGCAGCGCCTCGGGAGAGGGTACGCAGTATTTT
CDR3: CASSASGEGTQYF

V: TRBV28
size: .
D: .
J: TRBJ2-3
DNA: TGTGCCAGCAGCCGACAGGCCGATACGCAGTATTTT
CDR3: CASSRQADTQYF

V: TRBV18
size: .
D: TRBD1
J: TRBJ1-5
DNA: TGTGCCAGCTCACGCCAGGGGGACAATCAGCCCCAGCATTTT
CDR3: CASSRQGDNQPQHF

V: TRBV11-2
size: once
D: TRBD2
J: TRBJ2-7
DNA: TGTGCCAGCAGCGTTGGGACTAGCGGGACCCGGATCTACGAGCAGTACTTC
CDR3: CASSVGTSGTRIYEQYF

V: TRBV10-2
size: .
D: TRBD1
J: TRBJ2-2
DNA: TGCGCCACGACAGGGGCCGGGGAGCTGTTTTTT
CDR3: CATTGAGELFF

V: TRBV11-1
size: .
D: .
J: TRBJ1-2
DNA: TGTGCCAGCAGTCACAGATCCCTGAACTATGGCTACACCTTC
CDR3: CASSHRSLNYGYTF